The entry below describes one T cell receptor (beta chain). The antigen remains unidentified. This entry belongs to a study of T cell responses to AZD1222 COVID-19 vaccine. Findings and caveats of the study: Two AZD1222 doses significantly raised spike-specific TCR breadth and depth over controls. Clonal diversity may have been underestimated, and the donors were mostly white British, with more females than males.

Clones were read by immunoSEQ multiplex PCR, and TCRdb kept only the in-frame ones, dropping some. The data hold about 130,000 clones, with 90% to 95% observed a single time. The input for sequencing was peripheral blood, taken 28 days after the second AZD1222 dose. This clonotype was sampled from an adult who received the AZD1222 COVID-19 vaccine.

CDR3 region: CASSLLQGPIQETQYF. The CDR3 nucleotides are TGTGCCAGCAGCTTACTGCAGGGCCCTATCCAAGAGACCCAGTACTTC. The chain employs TRBV7-9 and TRBJ2-5; D is possibly TRBD1 (5 bases). Between the trimmed V and J ends, which lost 2 bases and 1 base, there was a span of 14 bases. CDR1 and CDR2 from the germline V gene are SEHNR and FQNEAQ (reference sequence). The CDR3 spans 16 residues.